Shown below are 14 T cell receptor beta chains from a single sample sequenced in a study of cytomegalovirus exposure and HLA in healthy donors. Amplification used 60 Vbeta primers and 13 Jbeta primers. The table came from immunoSEQ multiplex PCR; TCRdb's copy has only in-frame clones and leaves some out. Altogether more than 65,000 clones are present, nearly 80% being singletons, with the ten largest covering roughly 6%. The specimen sequenced was PBMCs. Source of these receptors: a female donor in good health and CMV-seronegative.

V gene TRBV10-1 combines with J gene TRBJ2-3, with a possible D match to TRBD2 (6 bases). The CDR3 totals 17 residues. Germline lookup yields CDR1 WNHNN and CDR2 SYGVQD (reference sequence). With 2 bases removed from V and 2 bases from J, the gap between germline ends came to 17 bases. The CDR3 DNA reads TGCGCCAGCAGTGAGGGATTAGCGGATAGATTCACAGATACGCAGTATTTT. It specifies CASSEGLADRFTDTQYF.

V usage is TRBV5-1 and J usage is TRBJ2-3; 11 bases fit TRBD2. J lost 5 bases, V lost 4 bases, and 6 bases had no gene match. CDR1 is SGHRS, CDR2 YFSETQ, per germline. The length of the CDR3 is 15 residues. The CDR3 region is CASSGSGRAVDTQYF. In nucleotides, the CDR3 is TGCGCCAGCAGCGGTAGCGGGAGGGCCGTAGATACGCAGTATTTT.

The count of this clone is one. The CDR3 DNA is TGTGCCAGCAGCGTAGGACAGGGGGCCCCCCTCCACTTT. This encodes CASSVGQGAPLHF. This chain uses TRBV9 with TRBJ1-6; TRBD1 aligns across 10 bases. The CDR3 has 13 residues. Germline V gene sequence: CDR1 SGDLS, CDR2 YYNGEE. The trim removed 0 bases at V and 13 bases at J, leaving 1 base unmatched.

This clone was seen a single time. This chain joins TRBV27 and TRBJ2-7; possible D gene TRBD1, 5 bases. With 3 bases removed from V and 4 bases from J, the gap between germline ends came to 10 bases. CDR3 size: 13 residues. The germline V gene has CDR1 MNHEY and CDR2 SMNVEV (reference sequence). CDR3 residues: CASSFEGVYEQYF. The CDR3 nucleotides are TGTGCCAGCAGTTTTGAAGGGGTTTACGAGCAGTACTTC.

This chain joins TRBV7-9 and TRBJ2-1; TRBD2 matches 7 bases. The germline CDR1 and CDR2 sequences are SEHNR and FQNEAQ (reference sequence). V was pared by 10 bases and J by 0 bases, with 6 bases of the junction left unmatched. The CDR3 covers 14 residues. CDR3 amino acids: CAIPGRSSYNEQFF. The DNA of the CDR3 is TGTGCCATCCCCGGGAGGAGCTCCTACAATGAGCAGTTCTTC.

The chain couples TRBV6-1 to TRBJ1-2, with D tentatively TRBD1 (6 bases). Trimming cost V 2 bases and J 6 bases, with 31 bases left between them. Germline CDR1 MNHNS, CDR2 SASEGT. The CDR3 spans 20 residues. The CDR3 DNA reads as TGTGCCAGCAGTGAATTAGGACAGACCCAAGTAGTAGGCCCCGGCGATGGCTACACCTTC. Residues: CASSELGQTQVVGPGDGYTF.

The chain is built from TRBV6-5 and TRBJ2-7, with TRBD2 matching over 15 bases. CDR3 length: 16 amino acids. In germline, CDR1 is MNHEY, CDR2 SVGAGI. V gave up 2 bases and J gave up 4 bases; unmatched junction bases: 3. The CDR3 DNA reads as TGTGCCAGCAGTTACGCCGGGACTAGCGGGAGGTACGAGCAGTACTTC. Amino acid sequence: CASSYAGTSGRYEQYF.

The chain has TRBV5-1 and TRBJ2-5, with 9 bases matching TRBD2. Germline V gives CDR1 SGHRS, CDR2 YFSETQ. This CDR3 comprises 16 residues. Germline trimming cut 3 bases from V and 7 bases from J; bases unmatched to any gene: 13. The DNA for the CDR3 is TGCGCCAGCAGCTCCAACATAGCGGGGGCGACTGGGACCCAGTACTTC. It encodes CASSSNIAGATGTQYF.

The chain recombines TRBV11-2 with TRBJ2-7; D is possibly TRBD2 (5 bases). Germline CDR1 reads SGHAT; CDR2 reads FQNNGV. Trimming took 2 bases from V and 3 from J, leaving 20 bases between them. The CDR3 has 17 residues. DNA of the CDR3: TGTGCCAGCAGCTTATACCAATCCGGGGTCGGACTCTACGAGCAGTACTTC. It codes for CASSLYQSGVGLYEQYF.

The CDR3 here is CASQRQGYGYTF. CDR3 DNA sequence: TGCGCCAGCCAAAGACAGGGTTATGGCTACACCTTC. J is TRBJ1-2 and V is TRBV10-1; 7 bases map to TRBD1. With V trimmed by 8 bases and J by 5 bases, 5 bases remained unmatched. Per the germline V gene, CDR1 is WNHNN and CDR2 is SYGVQD (reference sequence). The CDR3 spans 12 residues.

This clone has just a few counts. This rearrangement joins TRBV28 to TRBJ1-2; perhaps TRBD1 as D (5 bases). Per germline, CDR1 MDHEN and CDR2 SYDVKM. CDR3 length: 16 residues. V lost 11 bases and J 5 bases, leaving 27 bases between the germline ends. The CDR3 is CACSSQVREFSYGYTF. The CDR3, as DNA: TGTGCCTGCTCTTCGCAGGTCAGGGAATTTTCTTATGGCTACACCTTC.

This clone was seen just once. This chain connects TRBV11-2 to TRBJ2-7, with 8 positions matching TRBD2. This CDR3 has 15 amino acids. The V gene end was trimmed by 0 bases and the J gene end by 2 bases; junction bases not matched to a gene: 3. The germline CDR1 and CDR2 sequences are SGHAT and FQNNGV. The CDR3 spells CASSLDPAGAYEQYF. The CDR3 region has the DNA TGTGCCAGCAGCTTAGATCCAGCGGGAGCCTACGAGCAGTACTTC.

This chain connects TRBV5-1 to TRBJ2-5; 13 positions agree with TRBD2. This CDR3 has 16 residues. Germline CDR1 is SGHRS and CDR2 is YFSETQ. Trimming at V came to 3 bases and at J to 5 bases, leaving 7 bases not matched to a gene. The DNA for the CDR3 is TGCGCCAGCAGCTCGGGACTAGCGGGACCTGGGGAGACCCAGTACTTC. Amino acids: CASSSGLAGPGETQYF.

The J gene is TRBJ2-7, the V gene TRBV5-1, with D unresolved. The CDR3 extends over 13 amino acids. The ends were cut back, 0 bases at V and 4 bases at J, with 8 bases in the middle. Germline assignment: CDR1 SGHRS and CDR2 YFSETQ. For the CDR3, the DNA is TGCGCCAGCAGCTTGGCCGGAGTTTACGAGCAGTACTTC. Protein: CASSLAGVYEQYF.